The subject of this entry is one TCR beta chain. What it recognizes is unknown. This specimen belongs to a study of post-analysis software for immune sequencing data. Per the germline V gene, CDR1 is LNHDA and CDR2 is SQIVND (reference sequence). V lost 2 bases, J lost 2 bases, and 16 bases stayed unmatched. The CDR3 loop spans 20 amino acids. Whole-study results and caveats: Among roughly 5 TRBV segments more frequent in patients than controls were TRBV5-6, TRBV5-1 and TRBV20-1.

TCR beta cDNA libraries had unique molecular identifiers. Each CDR3 protein is one row after TCRdb ran MiXCR on the PCR reads. In the table there are about 540,000 distinct CDR3 sequences, about a third of which are singletons. The gene calls are TRBV19 and TRBJ2-4, with 9 bases matching TRBD1. The origin of this receptor is a girl between 2 and 17 years old with multiple sclerosis. Sequenced material: blood. CDR3 in DNA: TGTGCCAGTAGTATATCTCCCCCCAGGACAGGGGCTACTACCAAAAACATTCAGTACTTC. Its protein product is CASSISPPRTGATTKNIQYF.